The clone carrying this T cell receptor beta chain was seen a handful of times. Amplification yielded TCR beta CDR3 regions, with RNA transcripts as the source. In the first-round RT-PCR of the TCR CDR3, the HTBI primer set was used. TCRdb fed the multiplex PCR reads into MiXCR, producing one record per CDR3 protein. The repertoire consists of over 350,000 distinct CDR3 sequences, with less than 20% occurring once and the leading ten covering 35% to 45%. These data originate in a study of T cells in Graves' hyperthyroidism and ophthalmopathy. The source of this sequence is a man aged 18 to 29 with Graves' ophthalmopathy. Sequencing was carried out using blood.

The CDR3 region is CASSQDGGPGVFVYEQYF. The CDR3 nucleotides are TGTGCCAGCAGCCAAGATGGGGGGCCCGGCGTTTTTGTCTACGAGCAGTACTTC. V and J are TRBV4-2 and TRBJ2-7; either TRBD1 or TRBD2 may fit D (6 bases each). The CDR3 has 18 residues. The germline V and J ends were trimmed by 0 bases and 3 bases, with 21 bases remaining between them. Looked up from germline, CDR1 is LGHNA and CDR2 is YNFKEQ.